This T cell receptor (beta chain) is drawn from a study of radiation and T cells in renal cell carcinoma. About the research overall: Nephrectomy followed 15 Gy stereotactic body radiation by 4 weeks. Study results and caveats: From baseline, blood top tumor clonotypes peaked at 2 weeks post-radiation. Pretreatment tumor biopsies were lacking, so baseline clonotypes are unknown.

Indicated time point: blood 2 weeks post-SBRT. Indicated treatment: 15 Gy SBRT to primary tumor, nephrectomy 4 weeks later. The tumor was a clear cell renal cell carcinoma. Germline CDR1 and CDR2: MNHNY and SVGAGI (reference sequence). Trimming removed 4 bases from V and 5 bases from J, with 9 bases in between. CDR3 length equals 13 residues. The repertoire was sequenced with immunoSEQ multiplex PCR; TCRdb's copy has only in-frame clones and lacks some. Of some 75,000 clones listed, 82% are singletons. The count of this clone is one. Its specificity is not known. The clonotype was recovered from a man aged 55 to 70 with renal cell carcinoma. The chain links TRBV6-6 to TRBJ2-1; D is possibly TRBD1 (6 bases). Specimen: blood, collected from a patient whose treatment included radiotherapy and nephrectomy. The CDR3 loop is CASSFRDNNEQFF. The DNA for the CDR3 is TGTGCCAGCAGTTTCCGGGACAACAATGAGCAGTTCTTC.